These T cell receptor beta chains were read from a single sample in a study of regulatory T cells in long-lasting Graves disease. TCRdb independently ran MiXCR on the multiplex PCR reads; one entry per CDR3 protein. Of about 310,000 distinct CDR3 sequences listed, 15% to 20% were seen once; the top ten hold roughly 35%. Sequenced here: peripheral blood mononuclear cells (PBMCs), sampled at new diagnosis, from a patient treated with antithyroid drugs. These receptors came from a female donor with Graves disease. Both conserved end residues are part of each CDR3. A D gene is named only where the DNA matches it firmly. Not all rows give a size; the values are once, few, many and, for expanded clones, a class.

j_gene,d_gene,v_gene,abundance,CDR3nt,CDR3aa
TRBJ2-5,TRBD2,TRBV24-1,few,TGTGCCACCAGTGACGGTCCCGGGACTAGCGGTTCCCCTAGGGAGACCCAGTACTTC,CATSDGPGTSGSPRETQYF
TRBJ2-3,TRBD2,TRBV20-1,many,TGCAGTGCTAGAGATGGGGCGGGACTAGAGTTTGTTACGCAGTATTTT,CSARDGAGLEFVTQYF
TRBJ2-7,TRBD2,TRBV19,few,TGTGCCAGTAGTATAGATAGGACTAGCGGGACCTACGAGCAGTACTTC,CASSIDRTSGTYEQYF
TRBJ2-7,NA,TRBV15,NA,TGTGCCACCAGCAGAGATGCGGCAGGGGGGTACGAGCAGTACTTC,CATSRDAAGGYEQYF
TRBJ1-5,NA,TRBV7-8,NA,TGTGCCAGCAGCCCACTCCGGGGAAGGGTCGTGGGCAATCAGCCCCAGCATTTT,CASSPLRGRVVGNQPQHF
TRBJ1-5,NA,TRBV3-1,NA,TGTGCCAGCAGCCAAGATGTCCAGGGGCCTCATAGCAATCAGCCCCAGCATTTT,CASSQDVQGPHSNQPQHF
TRBJ2-1,NA,TRBV7-9,few,TGTGCCAGCAGCTTGGGCGGGAACCCTTTAAATGAGCAGTTCTTC,CASSLGGNPLNEQFF
TRBJ2-3,TRBD2,TRBV20-1,NA,TGCAGTGCCAGAGCGGGGCAGGCGATGACAGATACGCAGTATTTT,CSARAGQAMTDTQYF
TRBJ2-7,NA,TRBV27,NA,TGTGCCAGCAGCGAATCCGGGACACTGATCTACGAGCAGTACTTC,CASSESGTLIYEQYF
TRBJ2-7,TRBD2,TRBV15,many,TGTGCCACCAGCAGACTAGCGGGAGGTCACGAGCAGTACTTC,CATSRLAGGHEQYF
TRBJ1-5,NA,TRBV4-1,NA,TGCGCCAGCAGACGTTCCCGGGAACCGGGGGGGTATAGCAATCAGCCCCAGCATTTT,CASRRSREPGGYSNQPQHF
TRBJ2-1,TRBD2,TRBV12-3/TRBV12-4,many,TGTGCCAGCAGTGGAGCGGGAGCGCTCGGGAATGAGCAGTTCTTC,CASSGAGALGNEQFF
TRBJ2-5,TRBD2,TRBV28,many,TGTGCCAGCAGTTTATGGCGGGAGGGCGCAGAGACCCAGTACTTC,CASSLWREGAETQYF
TRBJ2-3,NA,TRBV18,NA,TGTGCCAGCTCACCCCCCCTGACAGGCTTCGGCACAGATACGCAGTATTTT,CASSPPLTGFGTDTQYF
TRBJ2-1,NA,TRBV6-1,few,TGTGCCAGCAGTGTATACAATGAGCAGTCCTTC,CASSVYNEQSF
TRBJ2-2,TRBD2,TRBV7-9,many,TGTGCCAGCAGCTTAGGAGTAGGCGGGAGCCGCACCGGGGAGCTGTTTTTT,CASSLGVGGSRTGELFF
TRBJ2-3,NA,TRBV19,many,TGTGCCAGTAGTATGGGCTGGGGGAATTTAGCCCTTACAGATACGCAGTATTTT,CASSMGWGNLALTDTQYF
TRBJ2-1,TRBD2,TRBV10-3,many,TGTGCCATCAGTGGGACTAGCGGGACTTACAATGAGCAGTTCTTC,CAISGTSGTYNEQFF
TRBJ1-1,TRBD1,TRBV10-3,many,TGTGCCATTCGACAGGGGGGCACTGAAGCTTTCTTT,CAIRQGGTEAFF
TRBJ2-3,NA,TRBV5-1,NA,TGCGCCACCCAAGTAGGAGGGGGAGATACGCAGTATTTT,CATQVGGGDTQYF
TRBJ1-2,NA,TRBV28,few,TGTGCCAGCAGTACCCCGTCAGGGTCCGGCTACACCTTC,CASSTPSGSGYTF
TRBJ1-1,TRBD1,TRBV11-3,many,TGTGCCAGCAGCCCCGACAGGGGGCAGCGCACTGAAGCTTTCTTT,CASSPDRGQRTEAFF
TRBJ2-5,NA,TRBV6-9,many,TGTGCCAGCAGTTACTCAGGTGCTTCCCAAGAGACCCAGTACTTC,CASSYSGASQETQYF
TRBJ1-2,NA,TRBV6-5,many,TGTGCCAGCAGTTACTCGCGGGAGGTAAATGGCTACACCTTC,CASSYSREVNGYTF
TRBJ1-1,NA,TRBV15,many,TGTGCCACCAGCACCGGGACCCTACAGAAGGCTTTCTTT,CATSTGTLQKAFF
TRBJ2-1,TRBD1,TRBV20-1,once,TGCAGTGCTCAATCGGGACAGCACAATGAGCAGTTCTTC,CSAQSGQHNEQFF
TRBJ2-1,TRBD1,TRBV6-2/TRBV6-3,many,TGTGCCAGCAGTTGGACAGGTCCATCCTCCTACAATGAGCAGTTCTTC,CASSWTGPSSYNEQFF
TRBJ1-6,NA,TRBV28,few,TGTGCCGGAAAAACCTCCTATAATTCACCCCTCCACTTT,CAGKTSYNSPLHF
TRBJ1-1,NA,TRBV19,many,TGTGCCAGTAGTAAGTGGGGGAACGCCGCTGAAGCTTTCTTT,CASSKWGNAAEAFF
TRBJ1-4,TRBD1,TRBV2,many,TGTGCCAGCAGCGGGACAGGATCGGAGGAAAAACTGTTTTTT,CASSGTGSEEKLFF
TRBJ2-3,NA,TRBV3-1,many,TGTGCCAGCAGCTTGACTAGAAACACAGATACGCAGTATTTT,CASSLTRNTDTQYF
TRBJ2-1,TRBD2,TRBV12-3/TRBV12-4,many,TGTGCCAGCAGTCCCGGGCTAGCGGGAGCAAATGAGCAGTTCTTC,CASSPGLAGANEQFF
TRBJ2-7,NA,TRBV28,many,TGTGCCAGCAGCAGTTTGCCAGAGACCTACGAGCAGTACTTC,CASSSLPETYEQYF
TRBJ2-2,NA,TRBV7-9,few,TGTGCCAGCACGGGAGCTTCGAACACCGGGGAGCTGTTTTTT,CASTGASNTGELFF
TRBJ2-1,TRBD2,TRBV19,many,TGTGCCAGTAGTATATTCGGGACTAGCGGTTCCTACAATGAGCAGTTCTTC,CASSIFGTSGSYNEQFF
TRBJ2-7,TRBD1,TRBV5-4,NA,TGTGCCAGCAGCTTGGGGGGACAGGTCTCCTACGAGCAGTACTTC,CASSLGGQVSYEQYF
TRBJ2-1,NA,TRBV15,NA,TGTGCCACCAGCAGAGTGTTCGGGACACCGTTATACGAGCAGTTCTTC,CATSRVFGTPLYEQFF
TRBJ1-2,NA,TRBV12-3/TRBV12-4,many,TGTGCCAGCAGTCAGGGAACGGGACCGTCATTC,CASSQGTGPSF
TRBJ1-5,NA,TRBV27,NA,TGTGCCAGCAGTTCTGGACGGGACACTCGGAGCAATCAGCCCCAGCATTTT,CASSSGRDTRSNQPQHF
TRBJ1-1,TRBD1,TRBV19,many,TGTGCCACTTCAGACAGGGGGCCGGACTGGAACACTGAAGCTTTCTTT,CATSDRGPDWNTEAFF
TRBJ2-1,NA,TRBV28,few,TGTGCCAGCAGTGCCCTAACGAATGAGCAGTTCTTC,CASSALTNEQFF
TRBJ2-4,TRBD2,TRBV11-2,many,TGTGCCAGCAGCTTAGCCCCGGGACTAGCGGACCCCACAGGGAAAAACATTCAGTACTTC,CASSLAPGLADPTGKNIQYF
TRBJ2-5,NA,TRBV9,many,TGTGCCAGCAGCGTAGTAGGGGAAGGGCCTCAAGAGACCCAGTACTTC,CASSVVGEGPQETQYF
TRBJ1-2,NA,TRBV28,many,TGTGCCAGCACCCGTACAGGGTCTTACGGCTACACCTTC,CASTRTGSYGYTF
TRBJ1-4,NA,TRBV25-1,NA,TGTGCCAGCAGTCACTCGGGATCCTACGGGGAAAAACTGTTTTTT,CASSHSGSYGEKLFF
TRBJ1-3,NA,TRBV28,many,TGTGCCAGCAGTCCCATTGGGACCTCTGGAAACACCATATATTTT,CASSPIGTSGNTIYF
TRBJ1-1,NA,TRBV11-2,many,TGTGCCAGCAGCTTATTGGGCTGGGCCACTGAAGCTTTCTTT,CASSLLGWATEAFF
TRBJ2-1,NA,TRBV7-3,many,TGTGCCAGCAGGGGGAACCGCTCCTACAATGAGCAGTTCTTC,CASRGNRSYNEQFF
TRBJ2-7,NA,TRBV28,many,TGTGCCAGCATCCGCCCGGGATCCAGCTACGAGCAGTACTTC,CASIRPGSSYEQYF
TRBJ2-3,TRBD2,TRBV2,many,TGTGCCAGCCGGGCAGCGGGATCGTCGGATACGCAGTATTTT,CASRAAGSSDTQYF
TRBJ2-7,NA,TRBV5-4,NA,TGTGCCAGCAGCTTGGTGGACGGTTACGAGCAGTACTTC,CASSLVDGYEQYF
TRBJ1-5,NA,TRBV27,many,TGTGCCAGCAGTTTAAGAGGGGACAATCAGCCCCAGCATTTT,CASSLRGDNQPQHF
TRBJ1-2,TRBD1,TRBV6-1,many,TGTGCCAGCACCTACGGACAGGGCGGTAACTATGGCTACACCTTC,CASTYGQGGNYGYTF
TRBJ2-7,TRBD1,TRBV20-1,many,TGCAGTGTACGACAGGGTCCCAGGCAGTACTTC,CSVRQGPRQYF
TRBJ1-1,NA,TRBV27,NA,TGTGCCAGCAGTTTATTGGGACCCGTACTTAACACTGAAGCTTTCTTT,CASSLLGPVLNTEAFF
TRBJ1-4,NA,TRBV19,many,TGTGCCAGTAGTACTCGACAAGCAACTAATGAAAAACTGTTTTTT,CASSTRQATNEKLFF
TRBJ1-5,TRBD1,TRBV27,many,TGTGCCAGCAGTCAGACAGGGCCCTATAGCAATCAGCCCCAGCATTTT,CASSQTGPYSNQPQHF
TRBJ2-1,TRBD1,TRBV7-9,NA,TGTGCCAGCAGCGTAGGACAGGGGGCGAACTACAATGAGCAGTTCTTC,CASSVGQGANYNEQFF
TRBJ1-1,NA,TRBV19,many,TGTGCCAGTAGTAGTCAGGAGGACACTGAAGCTTTCTTT,CASSSQEDTEAFF